The 10 T cell receptor beta chains in this list originate from one sample, sequenced in a study of blood T cell repertoires in COVID-19. The assay was immunoSEQ multiplex PCR, and TCRdb's table has in-frame clones only and misses some. This sample yields about 200,000 clones, of which roughly four fifths are seen a single time; roughly 6.9% belongs to the top ten. The sequencing input was PBMCs or T cells enriched from blood (not recorded which). The receptors were sampled from a man aged 35-49 years who had recovered from COVID-19.

This chain uses TRBV2 with TRBJ2-1; maybe TRBD2 (7 bases). The V end was cut by 7 bases, the J end by 4 bases, with 23 bases between. This CDR3 comprises 17 residues. The V gene's germline CDR1 is SNHLY and CDR2 FYNNEI. CDR3 DNA: TGTGCCAGCACCCCTCGTCCGGGGGGCCGGGGGTACAATGAGCAGTTCTTC. Its protein is CASTPRPGGRGYNEQFF.

The chain links TRBV10-3 to TRBJ1-2; D unresolved. Germline V gives CDR1 ENHRY, CDR2 SYGVKD. The CDR3 sequence is 15 residues long. The germline V and J ends were trimmed by 2 bases and 0 bases, with 10 bases remaining between them. CDR3 in amino acids: CAISEERGANYGYTF. As DNA, the CDR3 is TGTGCCATCAGTGAGGAACGGGGTGCTAACTATGGCTACACCTTC.

The chain employs TRBV30 and TRBJ1-6; no definite D call. Germline assignment: CDR1 GTSNPN and CDR2 SVGIG (reference sequence). The V end lost 3 bases, the J end lost 9 bases, and 15 bases lay between the germline ends. The CDR3 covers 14 residues. CDR3 in DNA: TGTGCCTGGAGGTCCTACGAGCGGCTTTCACCCCTCCACTTT. Protein product: CAWRSYERLSPLHF. The full variable domain, in which reference TRBV30 and TRBJ1-6 provide the parts outside the CDR3, is SQTIHQWPATLVQPVGSPLSLECTVEGTSNPNLYWYRQAAGRGLQLLFYSVGIGQISSEVPQNLSASRPQDRQFILSSKKLLLSDSGFYLCAWRSYERLSPLHFGNGTRLTVT.

This clone has a single count. J is TRBJ1-2 and V is TRBV6-5; D remains ambiguous. The CDR3 has 12 amino acids. Germline lookup yields CDR1 MNHEY and CDR2 SVGAGI. V lost 7 bases and J 8 bases, leaving 14 bases between the germline ends. Here the CDR3 reads CASIDGAGGYTF. DNA of the CDR3: TGTGCCAGCATCGACGGAGCGGGAGGCTACACCTTC.

This sequence joins TRBV5-6 and TRBJ1-2; D is unresolved. The V end was cut by 1 base, the J end by 3 bases, with 4 bases between. Germline assignment: CDR1 SGHDT and CDR2 YYEEEE. The CDR3 sequence is 12 residues long. The CDR3 loop is CASSLIDYGYTF. The CDR3 bases are TGTGCCAGCAGCTTGATCGACTATGGCTACACCTTC.

This chain links TRBV4-2 with TRBJ1-4; D gene unclear. Germline CDR1 reads LGHNA; CDR2 reads YNFKEQ. There are 17 residues in the CDR3. The V gene lost 4 bases and the J gene lost 0 bases, with 15 bases spanning the gap. The CDR3 sequence: CASSPGDRLTTNEKLFF. DNA of the CDR3: TGTGCCAGCAGCCCAGGAGACCGACTAACAACTAATGAAAAACTGTTTTTT.

The chain uses TRBV29-1 and TRBJ2-7, with 8 bases identical to TRBD1. The V gene's germline CDR1 is SQVTM and CDR2 ANQGSEA. Unmatched junction bases numbered 14, after V lost 6 bases and J lost 7 bases. This CDR3 comprises 14 residues. CDR3 coding DNA: TGCAGCGTCTCTCGGACAGGGAATGGGAAGGAGCAGTACTTC. Encoded protein: CSVSRTGNGKEQYF.

The rearrangement uses TRBV6-2 or TRBV6-3 and TRBJ2-2, with 12 bases fitting TRBD2. With 5 bases clipped from V and 3 bases from J, the junction kept 1 base outside the gene matches. From germline, CDR1 is MNHEY and CDR2 SVGEGT. The CDR3 has 15 residues. CDR3: CASSRLAGDTGELFF. The CDR3 coding sequence is TGTGCCAGCAGTAGACTAGCGGGGGACACCGGGGAGCTGTTTTTT.

Only a few counts were recorded for this clone. The chain has TRBV19 and TRBJ2-2; weak D call: TRBD2 (5 bases). The CDR3 is 15 residues long. Trimming pared 6 bases from V and 1 base from J, leaving 12 bases between. Germline V gives CDR1 LNHDA, CDR2 SQIVND (reference sequence). The CDR3 loop reads CASSSYEGNTGELFF. CDR3 nucleotide sequence: TGTGCCAGTAGCTCCTATGAGGGGAACACCGGGGAGCTGTTTTTT.

The V call is TRBV27, the J call TRBJ2-3; D is uncertain. Trimming stripped 1 base from V and 1 base from J, with 21 bases between. The CDR3 covers 19 residues. Germline lookup yields CDR1 MNHEY and CDR2 SMNVEV (reference sequence). The CDR3 protein is CASSLFSSTPTQGTDTQYF. CDR3 coding DNA: TGTGCCAGCAGTTTATTCTCCTCCACCCCTACCCAGGGCACAGATACGCAGTATTTT.